A single T cell receptor beta chain is shown here with its context. This entry belongs to a study of blood T cell repertoires in COVID-19. Study in general: Material from acute and convalescent COVID-19 was sourced from the United States, Italy and Spain. T cells, B-cell-depleted T cells, or PBMCs provided the cDNA or gDNA that served as material.

Authors' methods: Counts of nucleated cells, estimated from reference gene primer amplification, were obtained. TCRdb's copy holds only in-frame clones and misses some; the assay was immunoSEQ multiplex PCR. From that table come the V and J calls and clone size; the DNA was used to work out D and trimming. The sample has over 80,000 clones, around nine tenths seen once; the top ten hold 0.95% to 1.5%. Sequencing was carried out using peripheral blood. This clonotype was obtained from an elderly man with active or convalescent COVID-19.

The chain's CDR3 is CASSQREGRTGELFF. The CDR3, as DNA: TGTGCCAGCAGCCAGCGGGAGGGCCGGACCGGGGAGCTGTTTTTT. The rearrangement uses TRBV7-9 and TRBJ2-2; the match to TRBD2 covers 10 bases. The CDR3 consists of 15 residues. The germline V gene encodes CDR1 SEHNR and CDR2 FQNEAQ (reference sequence). V dropped 5 bases and J dropped 5; count of bases not matched to a gene: 5.